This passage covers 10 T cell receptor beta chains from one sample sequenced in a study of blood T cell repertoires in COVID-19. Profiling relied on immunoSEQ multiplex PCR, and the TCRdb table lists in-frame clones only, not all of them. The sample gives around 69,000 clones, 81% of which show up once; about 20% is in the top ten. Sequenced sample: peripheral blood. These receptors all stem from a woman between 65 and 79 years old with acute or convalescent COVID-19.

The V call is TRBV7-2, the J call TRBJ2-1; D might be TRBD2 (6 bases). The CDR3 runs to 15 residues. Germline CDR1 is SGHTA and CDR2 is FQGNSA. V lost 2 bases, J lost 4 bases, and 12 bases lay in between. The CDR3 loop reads CASSLQRGDYNEQFF. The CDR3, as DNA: TGTGCCAGCAGCTTACAACGCGGGGATTACAATGAGCAGTTCTTC.

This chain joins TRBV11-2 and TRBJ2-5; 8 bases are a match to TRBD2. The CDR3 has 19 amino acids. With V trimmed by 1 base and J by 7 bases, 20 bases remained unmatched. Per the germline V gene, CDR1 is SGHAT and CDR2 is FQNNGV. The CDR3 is CASSLVPPKTSAGWGTQYF. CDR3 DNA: TGTGCCAGCAGCTTAGTCCCTCCTAAGACTAGCGCGGGTTGGGGGACCCAGTACTTC.

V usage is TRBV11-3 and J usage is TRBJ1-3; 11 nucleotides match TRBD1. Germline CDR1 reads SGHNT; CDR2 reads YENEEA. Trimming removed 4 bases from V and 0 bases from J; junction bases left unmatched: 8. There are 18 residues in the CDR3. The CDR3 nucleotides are TGTGCCAGCAGCTCCCCGGACAGGGGGCGCTTCTCTGGAAACACCATATATTTT. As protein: CASSSPDRGRFSGNTIYF.

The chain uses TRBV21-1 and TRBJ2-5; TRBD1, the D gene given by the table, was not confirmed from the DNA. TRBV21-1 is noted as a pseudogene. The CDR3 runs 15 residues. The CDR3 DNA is TGTGCCAGCAGCAAATCCTGGACAGGGGAAGAGACCCAGTACTTC. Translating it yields CASSKSWTGEETQYF.

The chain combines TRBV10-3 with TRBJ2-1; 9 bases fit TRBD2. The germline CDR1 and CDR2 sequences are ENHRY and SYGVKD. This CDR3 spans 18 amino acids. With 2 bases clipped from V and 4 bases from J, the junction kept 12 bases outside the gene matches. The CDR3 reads CAISEPSGLANPYNEQFF. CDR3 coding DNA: TGTGCCATCAGTGAGCCCTCAGGACTAGCGAACCCTTACAATGAGCAGTTCTTC.

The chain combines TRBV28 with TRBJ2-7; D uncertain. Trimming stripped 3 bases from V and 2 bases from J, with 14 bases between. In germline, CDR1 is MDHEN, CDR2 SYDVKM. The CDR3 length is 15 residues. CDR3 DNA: TGTGCCAGCAGTTTTTGGTCCGACACACCCTACGAGCAGTACTTC. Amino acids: CASSFWSDTPYEQYF.

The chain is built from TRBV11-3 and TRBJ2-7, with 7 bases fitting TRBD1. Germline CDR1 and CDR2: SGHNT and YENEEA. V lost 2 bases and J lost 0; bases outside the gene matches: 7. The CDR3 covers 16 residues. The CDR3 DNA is TGTGCCAGCAGCTTACGACAGGGATTGAGCTCCTACGAGCAGTACTTC. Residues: CASSLRQGLSSYEQYF. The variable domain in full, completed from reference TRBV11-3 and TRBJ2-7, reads EAGVVQSPRYKIIEKKQPVAFWCNPISGHNTLYWYLQNLGQGPELLIRYENEEAVDDSQLPKDRFSAERLKGVDSTLKIQPAELGDSAVYLCASSLRQGLSSYEQYFGPGTRLTVT.

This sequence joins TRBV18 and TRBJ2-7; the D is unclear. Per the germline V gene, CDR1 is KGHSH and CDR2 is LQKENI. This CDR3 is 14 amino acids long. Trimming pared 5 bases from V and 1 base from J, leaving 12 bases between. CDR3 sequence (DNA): TGTGCCAGCTCATCTCGGTCGACTTCCTACGAGCAGTACTTC. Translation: CASSSRSTSYEQYF.

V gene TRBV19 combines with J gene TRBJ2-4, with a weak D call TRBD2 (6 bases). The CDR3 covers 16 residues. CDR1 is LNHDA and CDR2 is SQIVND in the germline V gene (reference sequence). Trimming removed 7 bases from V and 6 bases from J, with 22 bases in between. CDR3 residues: CASTSQVGGGGNIQYF. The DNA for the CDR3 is TGTGCCAGTACCTCACAGGTGGGAGGAGGCGGAAACATTCAGTACTTC.

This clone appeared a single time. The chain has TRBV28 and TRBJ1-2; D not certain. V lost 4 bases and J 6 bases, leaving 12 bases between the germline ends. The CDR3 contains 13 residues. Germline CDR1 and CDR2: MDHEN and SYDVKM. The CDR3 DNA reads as TGTGCCAGCAGTTCATACAGAGAGAATGGCTACACCTTC. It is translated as CASSSYRENGYTF.